These 27 T cell receptor beta chains came from one sample sequenced in a study of CD8 T cells in ankylosing spondylitis. Each CDR3 protein is one row after TCRdb ran MiXCR on the 5' RACE reads. Of more than 100,000 distinct CDR3 sequences in the sample, roughly 10% are singletons; the top ten hold about 4%. The source material was blood, either unsorted or a sorted T cell fraction (not recorded which). These TCRs come from a female donor with ankylosing spondylitis or in good health (not recorded which).

This clonotype was seen at least ten times. The chain uses TRBV29-1 and TRBJ1-4; no reliable D call. Between the trimmed V and J ends, which lost 4 bases and 4 bases, there was a span of 4 bases. The germline CDR1 and CDR2 sequences are SQVTM and ANQGSEA. This CDR3 spans 11 amino acids. CDR3 bases: TGCAGCGTTGTCCGTAATGAAAAACTGTTTTTT. Translated: CSVVRNEKLFF.

In its sample, this clonotype was seen many times. The rearrangement links TRBV12-3 or TRBV12-4 to TRBJ2-2; 8 nucleotides line up with TRBD2. This CDR3 is 17 amino acids long. Trimming took 2 bases from V and 4 from J; bases not matched to a gene: 9. DNA of the CDR3: TGTGCCAGCAGTTTACCCCCGGGACTAGGGTCCACCGGGGAGCTGTTTTTT. Its translation is CASSLPPGLGSTGELFF.

This clonotype was seen ten or more times. This chain joins TRBV3-1 and TRBJ2-1; D call uncertain. V was shortened by 0 bases and J by 0 bases, with 9 bases between the two germline ends. Germline CDR1 LGHDT, CDR2 YNNKEL (reference sequence). This CDR3 spans 16 amino acids. The CDR3 loop reads CASSQESSASYNEQFF. For the CDR3, the DNA is TGTGCCAGCAGCCAAGAAAGTTCGGCCTCCTACAATGAGCAGTTCTTC.

This rearrangement joins TRBV29-1 to TRBJ2-1; 13 bases are shared with TRBD2. The germline gives CDR1 SQVTM, CDR2 ANQGSEA. This CDR3 has 15 amino acids. With V trimmed by 6 bases and J by 2 bases, 4 bases remained unmatched. For the CDR3, the DNA is TGCAGCGTGAGGACTAGCGGGGGCCCCTACAATGAGCAGTTCTTC. Residues: CSVRTSGGPYNEQFF.

There are many counts of this clonotype. V usage is TRBV5-1 and J usage is TRBJ2-5, with 8 bases fitting TRBD2. The CDR3 runs 14 residues. V gave up 3 bases and J gave up 4 bases; unmatched junction bases: 5. Germline CDR1 reads SGHRS; CDR2 reads YFSETQ. In DNA form, the CDR3 reads TGCGCCAGCAGCTCAGCGGGAGAGTTAGAGACCCAGTACTTC. This codes for CASSSAGELETQYF.

This clonotype was seen at least ten times. The rearrangement joins TRBV7-9 to TRBJ1-1; D remains unclear. V was cut by 6 bases and J by 1 base, with 9 bases left in between. Germline lookup yields CDR1 SEHNR and CDR2 FQNEAQ (reference sequence). The CDR3 extends over 13 amino acids. The CDR3 reads CASSLAPNTEAFF. CDR3 nucleotides: TGTGCCAGCAGTTTGGCCCCGAACACTGAAGCTTTCTTT.

This clonotype was counted ten times or more. The chain couples TRBV7-2 to TRBJ1-4, with 8 nucleotides matching TRBD1. Germline V gene lookup returns CDR1 SGHTA and CDR2 FQGNSA. V shed 2 bases and J 8 bases; nucleotides not matched to a gene: 7. The CDR3 runs 15 residues. The CDR3 loop reads CASSLTGQGWEKLFF. CDR3 in DNA: TGTGCCAGCAGCTTAACAGGACAGGGTTGGGAAAAACTGTTTTTT.

The chain recombines TRBV12-3 or TRBV12-4 with TRBJ2-7; D is uncertain. V was clipped by 2 bases and J by 3 bases, with 14 bases between them. This CDR3 comprises 15 residues. This chain's CDR3 is CASSLSPSSIYEQYF. CDR3 DNA sequence: TGTGCCAGCAGTTTATCGCCCAGTAGTATCTACGAGCAGTACTTC.

Ten or more counts support this clonotype. The chain has TRBV7-8 and TRBJ1-1; D might be TRBD1 (6 bases). V lost 7 bases and J lost 5, with 14 bases in between. CDR3 length: 13 amino acids. Looked up from germline, CDR1 is SGHVS and CDR2 is FQNEAQ. DNA of the CDR3: TGTGCCAGCACCCGTGGAGGGGGTACTGAAGCTTTCTTT. Translating gives CASTRGGGTEAFF.

This clonotype was seen ten or more times. A junction end diverges from the germline sequence, so it may reflect a read error. The genes are TRBV5-1 and TRBJ2-1, with 7 bases that match TRBD2. The V gene's germline CDR1 is SGHRS and CDR2 YFSETQ. The CDR3 spans 11 residues. As DNA, the CDR3 is TGCGCCAGCAGCTACCTAGCGGAGATTCACTTC. Amino acids: CASSYLAEIHF.

This clonotype has at least ten counts. This chain links TRBV19 with TRBJ2-7; D is unclear. Looked up from germline, CDR1 is LNHDA and CDR2 is SQIVND (reference sequence). Trimming took 3 bases from V and 1 from J, leaving 7 bases between them. This CDR3 has 13 residues. The CDR3 DNA sequence: TGTGCCAGTAGTATTGCTGAGTCCTACGAGCAGTACTTC. This codes for CASSIAESYEQYF.

In its sample, this clonotype was seen many times. The chain is built from TRBV6-5 and TRBJ2-1, with unresolved D. Germline CDR1 MNHEY, CDR2 SVGAGI. CDR3 length: 17 amino acids. The V end lost 2 bases, the J end lost 0 bases, and 14 bases lay between the germline ends. The CDR3 nucleotides read TGTGCCAGCAGTTACGACATTTGGGCGAGCTCCTACAATGAGCAGTTCTTC. As protein: CASSYDIWASSYNEQFF.

This clonotype was picked up one time. This may stem from a read error, because a much larger clone lies one nucleotide away. This sequence joins TRBV3-1 and TRBJ1-1; the D gene is possibly TRBD1 (5 bases). The CDR3 is made up of 17 amino acids. V dropped 0 bases and J dropped 3 bases, with 17 bases sitting between them. Germline V lookup: CDR1 LGHDT, CDR2 YNNKEL (reference sequence). In DNA form, the CDR3 reads TGTGCCAGCAGCCAAGACTTAGGGGTTGCCAGTGACACTGAAGCTTTCTTT. Protein sequence: CASSQDLGVASDTEAFF.

This clonotype occurred many times. The CDR3 is CSARLSASGRKETQYF. Written as DNA, the CDR3 is TGCAGTGCTAGGTTGTCGGCTAGCGGGAGGAAAGAGACCCAGTACTTC. The J gene is TRBJ2-5, the V gene TRBV20-1, with 11 bases identical to TRBD2. Trimming cost V 3 bases and J 3 bases; bases outside gene matches: 9. Germline V gene lookup returns CDR1 DFQATT and CDR2 SNEGSKA (reference sequence). The CDR3 is 16 residues long.

This clonotype occurred many times. The CDR3 DNA is TGTGCCAGCGCCTCAGGTTCTGGAAACACCATATATTTT. Its translation: CASASGSGNTIYF. The chain combines TRBV12-3 or TRBV12-4 with TRBJ1-3; D gene uncertain. V lost 8 bases, J lost 1 base, and 9 bases lay in between. This CDR3 is built from 13 residues.

This clonotype was picked up many times. The genes are TRBV29-1 and TRBJ1-1, with unresolved D. In germline, CDR1 is SQVTM, CDR2 ANQGSEA. V dropped 2 bases and J dropped 6 bases, with 13 bases sitting between them. The CDR3 contains 13 residues. Here the CDR3 DNA reads TGCAGCGTTGAATTGTACGCGTCCCCTGAAGCTTTCTTT. Translating gives CSVELYASPEAFF.

In this sample, this clonotype turned up many times. The gene calls are TRBV12-3 or TRBV12-4 and TRBJ1-2; D is unclear. Trimming cost V 3 bases and J 8 bases, with 10 bases left between them. The CDR3 runs to 12 residues. CDR3 sequence reads: CASSFSMHGYTF. In nucleotides, the CDR3 is TGTGCCAGCAGTTTCTCCATGCACGGCTACACCTTC.

This clonotype has ten or more counts. The chain has TRBV7-3 and TRBJ2-3, with D maybe TRBD1 (6 bases). CDR1 and CDR2 from the germline V gene are SGHTA and FQGTGA. V lost 4 bases and J lost 4, with 18 bases in between. The CDR3 sequence is 16 residues long. CDR3 nucleotides: TGTGCCAGCAGCTATTCGCCGGGACAACGCGCAGATACGCAGTATTTT. Its translation is CASSYSPGQRADTQYF.

There are many counts of this clonotype. This chain uses TRBV7-3 with TRBJ1-2, with a tentative D call TRBD1 (6 bases). V gave up 6 bases and J gave up 4 bases, with 18 bases separating them. CDR1 and CDR2 (germline): SGHTA, FQGTGA. This CDR3 comprises 15 residues. CDR3 coding DNA: TGTGCCAGCAGACCCTCGGGGGGCTTAAGCTATGGCTACACCTTC. Residues: CASRPSGGLSYGYTF. Together with reference TRBV7-3 and TRBJ1-2, the CDR3 gives the full variable domain: GAGVSQTPSNKVTEKGKYVELRCDPISGHTALYWYRQSLGQGPEFLIYFQGTGAADDSGLPNDRFFAVRPEGSVSTLKIQRTERGDSAVYLCASRPSGGLSYGYTFGSGTRLTVV.

This clonotype was seen repeatedly, ten times or more. The gene calls are TRBV12-3 or TRBV12-4 and TRBJ1-2; D unresolved. The germline V and J ends were trimmed by 3 bases and 8 bases, with 10 bases remaining between them. The CDR3 contains 12 residues. The CDR3: CASSLGWIGYTF. CDR3 DNA: TGTGCCAGCAGTTTGGGGTGGATCGGCTACACCTTC.

This clonotype was recorded at least ten times. This chain connects TRBV5-4 to TRBJ1-1, with a possible D match to TRBD1 (6 bases). Germline values: CDR1 SGHNT, CDR2 YYREEE (reference sequence). Trimming shortened V by 3 bases and J by 6 bases, and 12 bases separated the two germline ends. The CDR3 is 13 amino acids. DNA for the CDR3: TGTGCCAGCAGCTATCAGGGGTTCCCTGAAGCTTTCTTT. Translating gives CASSYQGFPEAFF.

This clonotype appeared a single time. Likely a read error: the CDR3 ends without its conserved phenylalanine or tryptophan. No DNA is shown, since the ends of the CDR3 on it are uncertain; the CDR3 is the one TCRdb lists. The rearrangement links TRBV29-1 to TRBJ1-2; the table's D call, TRBD1, was not checked against the DNA. The CDR3 spans 10 residues, counting both ends. Germline CDR1 reads SQVTM; CDR2 reads ANQGSEA. The CDR3 sequence is CSVQRGQIKI.

This clonotype was counted many times. The genes are TRBV12-3 or TRBV12-4 and TRBJ1-2; D may be TRBD1 (5 bases). CDR3 length: 14 residues. V shed 6 bases and J shed 10 bases, with 21 bases lying between them. CDR3 coding DNA: TGTGCCAGCAGACGACTCCGGGACGGCCCAGACTACACCTTC. This sequence encodes CASRRLRDGPDYTF.

In its sample, this clonotype was seen many times. The gene calls are TRBV24-1 and TRBJ2-3; no clear D gene. The germline V gene has CDR1 KGHDR and CDR2 SFDVKD. CDR3 length: 14 residues. V was shortened by 4 bases and J by 2 bases, with 9 bases between the two germline ends. CDR3 residues: CATSDSRATDTQYF. CDR3 DNA: TGTGCCACCAGTGACTCCCGGGCCACAGATACGCAGTATTTT.

The chain carries TRBV6-5 and TRBJ2-7; 8 bases align to TRBD2. Germline trimming cut 0 bases from V and 5 bases from J; bases unmatched to any gene: 3. From germline, CDR1 is MNHEY and CDR2 SVGAGI. The CDR3 loop spans 14 amino acids. CDR3 coding DNA: TGTGCCAGCAGTTACTCAGGGACTAGAAACGAGCAGTACTTC. Translation: CASSYSGTRNEQYF.

Note on this clonotype: This sequence may be a read error, since a much larger clone differs from it by one base. The CDR3 sequence: CAGSESNGYEQYF. Written as DNA, the CDR3 is TGCGCCGGCAGTGAGTCGAATGGGTACGAGCAGTACTTC. The V gene is TRBV10-1, the J gene TRBJ2-7; no clear D. This CDR3 comprises 13 residues. Germline V gene sequence: CDR1 WNHNN, CDR2 SYGVQD (reference sequence).

There are many counts of this clonotype. J is TRBJ2-2 and V is TRBV7-7; D not certain. The V gene lost 2 bases and the J gene lost 5 bases, with 15 bases spanning the gap. The CDR3 is made up of 16 amino acids. Germline V gives CDR1 SSHAT, CDR2 FNYEAQ (reference sequence). This CDR3 reads CASSLSLGLPTGELFF. CDR3 sequence (DNA): TGTGCCAGCAGCTTATCGCTGGGGTTACCGACCGGGGAGCTGTTTTTT.